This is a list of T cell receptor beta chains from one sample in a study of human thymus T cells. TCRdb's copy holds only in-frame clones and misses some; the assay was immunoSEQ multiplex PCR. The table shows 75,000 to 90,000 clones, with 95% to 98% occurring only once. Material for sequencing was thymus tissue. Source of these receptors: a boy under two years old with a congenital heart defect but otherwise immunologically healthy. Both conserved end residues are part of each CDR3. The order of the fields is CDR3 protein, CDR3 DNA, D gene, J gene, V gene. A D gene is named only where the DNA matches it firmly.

CDR3 protein: CASSQPGQGARETQYF; CDR3 DNA: TGTGCCAGCAGCCAACCGGGACAGGGGGCACGAGAGACCCAGTACTTC; D gene: TRBD1; J gene: TRBJ2-5; V gene: TRBV4-2
CDR3 protein: CASSVVAQDYEQYF; CDR3 DNA: TGTGCCAGCAGCGTAGTGGCGCAAGACTACGAGCAGTACTTC; D gene: NA; J gene: TRBJ2-7; V gene: TRBV9
CDR3 protein: CASSLDLKGEGLLDGYTF; CDR3 DNA: TGTGCCAGCAGCTTAGATCTGAAGGGTGAGGGGTTGTTGGATGGCTACACCTTC; D gene: NA; J gene: TRBJ1-2; V gene: TRBV11-2
CDR3 protein: CASSGDRVDGYTF; CDR3 DNA: TGTGCCAGCAGCGGGGACAGGGTGGATGGCTACACCTTC; D gene: TRBD1; J gene: TRBJ1-2; V gene: TRBV9
CDR3 protein: CASSQGRTDTEAFF; CDR3 DNA: TGCGCCAGCAGCCAAGGTCGAACGGACACTGAAGCTTTCTTT; D gene: NA; J gene: TRBJ1-1; V gene: TRBV4-1
CDR3 protein: CAISEVGTGFNQPQHF; CDR3 DNA: TGTGCCATCAGTGAGGTCGGGACAGGTTTCAATCAGCCCCAGCATTTT; D gene: TRBD1; J gene: TRBJ1-5; V gene: TRBV10-3
CDR3 protein: CATSRVHRDRAYEQYF; CDR3 DNA: TGTGCCACCAGCAGAGTCCACCGGGACAGGGCCTACGAGCAGTACTTC; D gene: TRBD1; J gene: TRBJ2-7; V gene: TRBV15
CDR3 protein: CASRYYAKEQFF; CDR3 DNA: TGTGCCAGCAGATATTATGCCAAGGAGCAGTTCTTC; D gene: NA; J gene: TRBJ2-1; V gene: TRBV7-9
CDR3 protein: CASSLEPGLARNEQFF; CDR3 DNA: TGCGCCAGCAGCTTGGAACCGGGACTAGCTCGTAATGAGCAGTTCTTC; D gene: TRBD2; J gene: TRBJ2-1; V gene: TRBV5-1
CDR3 protein: CASSIAQGEDGYTF; CDR3 DNA: TGTGCCAGTAGTATAGCACAGGGGGAGGACGGCTACACCTTC; D gene: TRBD1; J gene: TRBJ1-2; V gene: TRBV19
CDR3 protein: CASSLQGEGVNTEAFF; CDR3 DNA: TGTGCCAGCAGCTTACAGGGGGAGGGTGTGAACACTGAAGCTTTCTTT; D gene: TRBD1; J gene: TRBJ1-1; V gene: TRBV11-2